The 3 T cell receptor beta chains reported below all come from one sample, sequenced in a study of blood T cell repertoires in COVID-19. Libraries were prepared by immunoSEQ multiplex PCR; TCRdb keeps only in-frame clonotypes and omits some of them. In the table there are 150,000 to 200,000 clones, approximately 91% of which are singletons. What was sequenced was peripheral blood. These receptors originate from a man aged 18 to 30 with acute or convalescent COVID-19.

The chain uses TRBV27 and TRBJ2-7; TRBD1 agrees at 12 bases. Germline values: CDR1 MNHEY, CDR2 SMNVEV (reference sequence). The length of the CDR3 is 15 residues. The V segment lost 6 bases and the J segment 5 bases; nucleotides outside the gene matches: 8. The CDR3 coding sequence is TGTGCCAGCAGACCCCTGGGGACAGGGGGCAACGAGCAGTACTTC. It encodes CASRPLGTGGNEQYF.

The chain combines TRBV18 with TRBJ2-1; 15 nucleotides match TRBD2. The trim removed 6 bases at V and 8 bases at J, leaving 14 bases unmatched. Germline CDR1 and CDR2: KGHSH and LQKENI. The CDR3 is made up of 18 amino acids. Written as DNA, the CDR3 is TGTGCCAGCTCGCGGACTAGCGGGAGGGCCGTGGACATAGATGAGCAGTTCTTC. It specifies CASSRTSGRAVDIDEQFF.

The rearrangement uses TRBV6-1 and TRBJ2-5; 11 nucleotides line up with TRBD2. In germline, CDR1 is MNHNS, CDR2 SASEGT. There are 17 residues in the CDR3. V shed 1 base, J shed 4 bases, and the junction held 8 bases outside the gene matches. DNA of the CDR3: TGTGCCAGCAGTGAAGGTAGCGGGGGGGCCGAGTCAGAGACCCAGTACTTC. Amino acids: CASSEGSGGAESETQYF.